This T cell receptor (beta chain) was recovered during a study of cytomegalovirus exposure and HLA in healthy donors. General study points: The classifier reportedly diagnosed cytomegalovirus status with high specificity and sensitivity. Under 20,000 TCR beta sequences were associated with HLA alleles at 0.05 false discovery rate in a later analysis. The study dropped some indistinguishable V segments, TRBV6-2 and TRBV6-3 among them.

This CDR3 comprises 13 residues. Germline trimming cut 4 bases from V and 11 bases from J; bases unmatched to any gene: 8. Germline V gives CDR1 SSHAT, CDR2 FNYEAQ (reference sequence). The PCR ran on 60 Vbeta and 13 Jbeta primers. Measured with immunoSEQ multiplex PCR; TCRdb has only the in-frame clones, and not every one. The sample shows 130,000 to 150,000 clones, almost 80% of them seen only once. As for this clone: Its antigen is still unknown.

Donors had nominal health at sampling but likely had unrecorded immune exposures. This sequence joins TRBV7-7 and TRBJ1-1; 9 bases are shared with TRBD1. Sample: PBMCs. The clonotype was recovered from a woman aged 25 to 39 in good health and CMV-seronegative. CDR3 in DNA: TGTGCCAGCAGCTCCTCAACAGGGGGCCTGGCTTTCTTT. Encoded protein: CASSSSTGGLAFF.